One and the same sample provided the 3 T cell receptor beta chains below, sequenced in a study of shared clonotypes between healthy human individuals. Sequencing used immunoSEQ multiplex PCR; TCRdb keeps in-frame clones, though not all of them. The repertoire consists of some 500,000 clones, with about 96% occurring once and the leading ten covering about 0.059%. The sequenced sample was naive CD4+ T cells sorted from blood. The subset: CD45RA+ positively selected. These receptors came from a woman aged 30 to 39 in good health.

The J gene is TRBJ2-5, the V gene TRBV18; 7 bases map to TRBD1. The CDR3 is made up of 16 amino acids. Germline values: CDR1 KGHSH, CDR2 LQKENI. Trimming at V came to 1 base and at J to 2 bases, leaving 7 bases not matched to a gene. CDR3 residues: CASSPLPPRGQETQYF. CDR3 in DNA: TGTGCCAGCTCACCACTCCCCCCCAGGGGGCAAGAGACCCAGTACTTC. The whole variable domain, remainder taken from reference TRBV18 and TRBJ2-5, is NAGVMQNPRHLVRRRGQEARLRCSPMKGHSHVYWYRQLPEEGLKFMVYLQKENIIDESGMPKERFSAEFPKEGPSILRIQQVVRGDSAAYFCASSPLPPRGQETQYFGPGTRLLVL.

J is TRBJ2-3 and V is TRBV28, with TRBD2 matching 9 bases. The V gene end was trimmed by 7 bases and the J gene end by 2 bases; junction bases not matched to a gene: 7. The CDR3 runs to 15 residues. Looked up from germline, CDR1 is MDHEN and CDR2 is SYDVKM. The CDR3 nucleotides are TGTGCCAGCACTGTAGCGGGAGAAGTCACAGATACGCAGTATTTT. Translating gives CASTVAGEVTDTQYF.

V and J are TRBV6-5 and TRBJ1-5; 8 bases agree with TRBD1. In germline, CDR1 is MNHEY, CDR2 SVGAGI. This CDR3 contains 15 residues. V was clipped by 9 bases and J by 0 bases; unmatched bases: 7. The CDR3 loop is CASRTGPNSNQPQHF. DNA for the CDR3: TGTGCCAGTAGGACAGGGCCTAATAGCAATCAGCCCCAGCATTTT.